A selection of T cell receptor beta chains follows, all from one sample in a study of cytomegalovirus exposure and HLA in healthy donors. Here immunoSEQ multiplex PCR was the method, and the copy in TCRdb shows in-frame clones only, minus some. This repertoire shows 180,000 or so clones, about 89% found once; its top ten account for approximately 2.6%. Sequenced sample: PBMCs. The receptors here all came from a man in his late teens or twenties in good health and CMV-seropositive. Each CDR3 is given with its conserved first and last residue. Fields, in order: D gene, V gene, J gene, clone size, CDR3 protein, CDR3 DNA. The D gene is left open where the match is weak. Where a row states a size, it is once, few, many or the class of an expanded clone; other rows omit it.

>TRBD1|TRBV4-1|TRBJ2-7|.
CASSPTPGQGSEQYF
TGCGCCAGCAGCCCAACACCGGGACAGGGCAGCGAGCAGTACTTC
>.|TRBV27|TRBJ2-7|.
CATANMVSSYEQYF
TGTGCCACCGCGAATATGGTTTCTTCCTACGAGCAGTACTTC
>.|TRBV4-3|TRBJ2-6|.
CASSPIWGASGANVLTF
TGCGCCAGCAGCCCAATCTGGGGCGCGTCTGGGGCCAACGTCCTGACTTTC
>.|TRBV7-9|TRBJ1-1|.
CASSFGRAHPSNTEAFF
TGTGCCAGCAGCTTTGGCAGGGCCCATCCATCGAACACTGAAGCTTTCTTT
>TRBD1|TRBV19|TRBJ1-5|.
CASSTDRGLGNQPQHF
TGTGCCAGTAGTACCGACAGGGGGTTAGGCAATCAGCCCCAGCATTTT
>TRBD1|TRBV5-5|TRBJ2-7|.
CASSVVSGTGAYEQYF
TGTGCCAGCAGCGTCGTCTCCGGGACAGGGGCCTACGAGCAGTACTTC
>.|TRBV6-5|TRBJ2-7|.
CASSYSGGKSYEQYF
TGTGCCAGCAGTTACTCGGGCGGGAAGTCCTACGAGCAGTACTTC
>TRBD1|TRBV7-6|TRBJ1-2|.
CASSLGSRGQGAYGYTF
TGTGCCAGCAGCCTGGGGAGTAGGGGACAGGGGGCCTATGGCTACACCTTC
>.|TRBV19|TRBJ2-1|once
CASSTSLDAYNEQFF
TGTGCCAGTAGTACCTCACTAGATGCCTACAATGAGCAGTTCTTC
>TRBD1|TRBV7-6|TRBJ1-2|.
CASSSLPTGVAYGYTF
TGTGCCAGCAGCTCCCTACCGACAGGGGTCGCATATGGCTACACCTTC
>TRBD2|TRBV10-1|TRBJ2-7|once
CASSEGRDYEQYF
TGCGCCAGCAGTGAAGGGAGGGACTACGAGCAGTACTTC
>TRBD2|TRBV7-2|TRBJ2-1|few
CASSLEGTSRVSEQFF
TGTGCCAGCAGCTTAGAAGGGACTAGCAGGGTGAGTGAGCAGTTCTTC
>TRBD1|TRBV28|TRBJ2-7|.
CASSSITGQGTLGEYF
TGTGCCAGCAGTTCGATTACGGGACAGGGGACCCTAGGGGAGTACTTC
>TRBD1|TRBV7-9|TRBJ1-2|.
CASSKQGNGYTF
TGTGCCAGCAGTAAACAGGGGAATGGCTACACCTTC
>TRBD2|TRBV19|TRBJ2-2|.
CASSIELAGSTGELFF
TGTGCCAGTAGTATAGAGCTAGCGGGATCCACCGGGGAGCTGTTTTTT
>.|TRBV5-5|TRBJ2-7|.
CASSLGGAFSYEQYF
TGTGCCAGCAGTTTAGGAGGGGCTTTCTCCTACGAGCAGTACTTC
>TRBD1|TRBV29-1|TRBJ1-1|.
CSAEDREAFF
TGCAGCGCTGAGGACAGGGAAGCTTTCTTT
>.|TRBV4-1|TRBJ1-1|.
CASSRGRENTEAFF
TGCGCCAGCAGCCGCGGACGGGAGAACACTGAAGCTTTCTTT
>.|TRBV11-2|TRBJ2-3|.
CASSLVGAADTQYF
TGTGCCAGCAGCTTAGTTGGGGCCGCAGATACGCAGTATTTT
>.|TRBV5-6|TRBJ1-5|.
CASSLAGYNQPQHF
TGTGCCAGCAGCTTGGCAGGGTACAATCAGCCCCAGCATTTT
>TRBD1|TRBV7-2|TRBJ1-2|.
CASSLNQGAHYGYTF
TGTGCCAGCAGCTTAAACCAGGGGGCCCACTATGGCTACACCTTC
>TRBD2|TRBV28|TRBJ2-5|few
CASSRGLAGVAETQYF
TGTGCCAGCAGTAGGGGCCTAGCGGGAGTGGCAGAGACCCAGTACTTC
>TRBD2|TRBV14|TRBJ2-3|.
CASSQDRVASGTLDTQYF
TGTGCCAGCAGCCAAGATAGAGTAGCTAGCGGAACGTTGGATACGCAGTATTTT
>.|TRBV5-5|TRBJ2-1|.
CASRLVGGSSSYNEQFF
TGTGCCAGCAGATTGGTCGGCGGCTCTAGCTCCTACAATGAGCAGTTCTTC